Described below is a single T cell receptor (beta chain) sequence and its context. This entry comes from a study of T-cell memory formation after mild COVID-19. On the study more broadly: Clusters were largely donor specific.

The CDR3 is made up of 12 amino acids. Germline CDR1 KGHDR, CDR2 SFDVKD. Trimming left V 4 bases short and J 5 bases short, with 5 bases between. TCRdb used MiXCR to reprocess the 5' RACE reads, holding one entry per CDR3 protein. The top ten clones hold about 20% of a sample with roughly 300,000 distinct CDR3 sequences, approximately 15% of them seen once. This sequence was found in a man in his late teens or twenties who had mild COVID-19 (a few samples of this study predate the infection). Cell type and time point are not known. What was sequenced was PBMCs or a T cell subset sorted from them (not recorded which). The chain is built from TRBV24-1 and TRBJ1-5; D is unclear. The CDR3: CATSDPDQPQHF. The CDR3 DNA reads as TGTGCCACCAGTGACCCCGATCAGCCCCAGCATTTT.